This TCR beta chain was recovered during a study of blood T cell repertoires in COVID-19. Background on the study: Acute-phase and convalescent COVID-19 samples originated in the United States, Italy and Spain. The analysed material was cDNA or gDNA that came from T cells, B-cell-depleted T cells, or PBMCs.

This clone was recorded once. Original processing notes: Reference gene primer amplification gave estimated nucleated cell counts. Only in-frame clones appear in the TCRdb table, and some are missing; sequencing was by immunoSEQ multiplex PCR. V, J and clone size were drawn from that table, and D and trimming were deduced from the DNA. The table lists under 95,000 clones, 80% to 85% of them singletons. This CDR3 has 15 amino acids. The trim removed 0 bases at V and 5 bases at J, leaving 5 bases unmatched. Germline CDR1 is SGHTS and CDR2 is YDEGEE. Material: peripheral blood. The TCR originated in a woman of 80 years or more with active or convalescent COVID-19. The chain recombines TRBV5-8 with TRBJ1-2; 9 positions agree with TRBD1. CDR3 nucleotides: TGTGCCAGCAGCTTGGGGACGACAGGGGGTTATGGCTACACCTTC. It encodes CASSLGTTGGYGYTF.